The 30 T cell receptor beta chains given below trace back to one sample, sequenced in a study of cytomegalovirus exposure and HLA in healthy donors. The PCR contained 60 Vbeta and 13 Jbeta primers. Profiling relied on immunoSEQ multiplex PCR, and the TCRdb table lists in-frame clones only, not all of them. The sample records 100,000 to 150,000 clones, approximately 72% being singletons. The sample consisted of PBMCs. All receptors come from a woman in her forties or fifties in good health and CMV-seropositive.

The chain uses TRBV2 and TRBJ1-3; no firm D call. The length of the CDR3 is 13 residues. Between the trimmed V and J ends, which lost 2 bases and 8 bases, there was a span of 10 bases. The germline V gene has CDR1 SNHLY and CDR2 FYNNEI. DNA of the CDR3: TGTGCCAGCAGTGAACGGCAGGTACACACCATATATTTT. This sequence encodes CASSERQVHTIYF. Looking up the rest from reference TRBV2 and TRBJ1-3 gives the full variable domain: EPEVTQTPSHQVTQMGQEVILRCVPISNHLYFYWYRQILGQKVEFLVSFYNNEISEKSEIFDDQFSVERPDGSNFTLKIRSTKLEDSAMYFCASSERQVHTIYFGEGSWLTVV.

This clone has just one count. The chain carries TRBV28 and TRBJ2-1; D perhaps matches TRBD2 (6 bases). The CDR3 has 15 amino acids. V was trimmed by 5 bases and J by 5 bases, leaving 16 bases between them. Per the germline V gene, CDR1 is MDHEN and CDR2 is SYDVKM. The CDR3 reads CASSRGGTSHNEQFF. The CDR3 coding sequence is TGTGCCAGCAGTCGAGGCGGGACTTCTCACAATGAGCAGTTCTTC. The whole variable domain, filled in from reference TRBV28 and TRBJ2-1, reads DVKVTQSSRYLVKRTGEKVFLECVQDMDHENMFWYRQDPGLGLRLIYFSYDVKMKEKGDIPEGYSVSREKKERFSLILESASTNQTSMYLCASSRGGTSHNEQFFGPGTRLTVL.

The chain couples TRBV30 to TRBJ1-4; D unclear. Germline V gene sequence: CDR1 GTSNPN, CDR2 SVGIG (reference sequence). Trimming removed 5 bases at V and 6 bases at J, with 16 bases between. The CDR3 runs to 14 residues. This chain's CDR3 is CAWSHGLLDEKLFF. As DNA, the CDR3 is TGTGCCTGGTCACATGGCTTGTTGGATGAAAAACTGTTTTTT.

The rearrangement joins TRBV5-1 to TRBJ2-1, with 8 bases matching TRBD1. This CDR3 is 14 amino acids long. The germline CDR1 and CDR2 sequences are SGHRS and YFSETQ. Unmatched junction bases numbered 6, after V lost 4 bases and J lost 6 bases. This CDR3 reads CASSGQGNGNEQFF. In nucleotides, the CDR3 is TGCGCCAGCAGCGGACAGGGTAATGGCAATGAGCAGTTCTTC.

This clone has more than one count but fewer than ten. The chain joins TRBV5-4 to TRBJ1-6; a weak D match, TRBD1 (5 bases). V was shortened by 1 base and J by 10 bases, with 18 bases between the two germline ends. From germline, CDR1 is SGHNT and CDR2 YYREEE (reference sequence). CDR3 length equals 16 residues. The CDR3 protein is CASSLSGSHAGSPLHF. CDR3 sequence (DNA): TGTGCCAGCAGCTTGTCAGGGTCTCATGCGGGGTCACCCCTCCACTTT.

The chain employs TRBV6-1 and TRBJ1-6; D is unclear. Germline CDR1 and CDR2: MNHNS and SASEGT. The CDR3 has 14 amino acids. V was shortened by 7 bases and J by 3 bases, with 10 bases between the two germline ends. Here the CDR3 DNA reads TGTGCCAGCATCGAGTCTTTCTATAATTCACCCCTCCACTTT. Protein: CASIESFYNSPLHF.

The chain carries TRBV13 and TRBJ2-7; TRBD1 matches at 7 bases. This CDR3 region has 15 residues. Germline V gene lookup returns CDR1 PRHDT and CDR2 FYEKMQ (reference sequence). The J segment lost 0 bases and the V segment lost 3 bases, leaving 5 bases of the junction unmatched. For the CDR3, the DNA is TGTGCCAGCAGCTTTGACAGGGTAAGCTCCTACGAGCAGTACTTC. Translated: CASSFDRVSSYEQYF.

This clone came up once. The junction does not match germline at one end; this may be a read error. CDR3 coding DNA: TGTGCCAGCAGCTTAGACGGTCCAGGGGAGGGCTTC. It codes for CASSLDGPGEGF. The chain links TRBV7-9 to TRBJ2-7, with D perhaps matching TRBD2 (7 bases). CDR3 length equals 12 residues. CDR1 SEHNR and CDR2 FQNEAQ come from the germline V gene (reference sequence).

The chain employs TRBV7-3 and TRBJ2-2, with TRBD2 identical over 11 bases. V lost 0 bases to trimming and J lost 4 bases; unmatched junction nucleotides: 10. Germline V lookup: CDR1 SGHTA, CDR2 FQGTGA. The CDR3 covers 19 residues. The CDR3 sequence: CASSLTAVAGGRGTGELFF. CDR3 DNA sequence: TGTGCCAGCAGCTTAACAGCGGTAGCGGGGGGGCGTGGCACCGGGGAGCTGTTTTTT.

The V and J genes are TRBV9 and TRBJ1-4; the D gene is possibly TRBD1 (5 bases). CDR3 length equals 14 residues. Trimming left V 1 base short and J 7 bases short, with 11 bases between. The germline V gene encodes CDR1 SGDLS and CDR2 YYNGEE. CDR3 DNA sequence: TGTGCCAGCAGCGTAAGTCAGGGAGGTGAAAAACTGTTTTTT. Amino acids: CASSVSQGGEKLFF. The complete variable domain, with remaining parts taken from reference TRBV9 and TRBJ1-4, reads DSGVTQTPKHLITATGQRVTLRCSPRSGDLSVYWYQQSLDQGLQFLIQYYNGEERAKGNILERFSAQQFPDLHSELNLSSLELGDSALYFCASSVSQGGEKLFFGSGTQLSVL.

The chain recombines TRBV10-3 with TRBJ2-4, with D possibly being TRBD1 (6 bases). In germline, CDR1 is ENHRY, CDR2 SYGVKD. V was trimmed by 5 bases and J by 8 bases, leaving 13 bases between them. The CDR3 totals 13 residues. For the CDR3, the DNA is TGTGCCATCAGTCGACAGGAGAGGGACATTCAGTACTTC. This codes for CAISRQERDIQYF.

This clone was counted only a few times. The chain joins TRBV19 to TRBJ2-2; 11 bases are shared with TRBD1. The V gene end was trimmed by 4 bases and the J gene end by 4 bases; junction bases not matched to a gene: 2. CDR1 and CDR2 (germline): LNHDA, SQIVND (reference sequence). The CDR3 extends over 15 amino acids. The CDR3 DNA sequence: TGTGCCAGTAGTAGCGGACAGGGGGCCACCGGGGAGCTGTTTTTT. Translating it yields CASSSGQGATGELFF.

This chain connects TRBV5-4 to TRBJ2-3; D is ambiguous. V was clipped by 0 bases and J by 0 bases, with 8 bases between them. CDR1 is SGHNT, CDR2 YYREEE, per germline (reference sequence). The CDR3 contains 15 residues. The CDR3 sequence is CASSLDQYSTDTQYF. CDR3 DNA sequence: TGTGCCAGCAGCTTGGATCAGTATAGCACAGATACGCAGTATTTT.

V gene TRBV10-3 combines with J gene TRBJ1-5; the match to TRBD1 covers 7 bases. Trimming took 10 bases from V and 5 from J; bases not matched to a gene: 11. Germline V CDR1 and CDR2: ENHRY, SYGVKD. This CDR3 is 14 amino acids long. The CDR3 protein is CATQGTAMDQPQHF. The CDR3 coding sequence is TGTGCCACCCAAGGGACAGCGATGGATCAGCCCCAGCATTTT.

The CDR3 DNA follows: TGTGCCTGGACCCGACTAGGGACCACAGATACGCAGTATTTT. This sequence encodes CAWTRLGTTDTQYF. The chain carries TRBV30 and TRBJ2-3, with D maybe TRBD2 (6 bases). Germline V CDR1 and CDR2: GTSNPN, SVGIG (reference sequence). The CDR3 spans 14 residues. The V end lost 4 bases, the J end lost 2 bases, and 13 bases lay between the germline ends.

CDR3 coding DNA: TGTGCCAGCTCATCGGTAGCGGGGCGAGAGACCCAGTACTTC. This codes for CASSSVAGRETQYF. V and J are TRBV18 and TRBJ2-5; 8 bases match TRBD2. CDR1 and CDR2 (germline): KGHSH, LQKENI. The CDR3 has 14 residues. With 5 bases clipped from V and 4 bases from J, the junction kept 6 bases outside the gene matches.

The genes are TRBV19 and TRBJ2-3, with 8 bases that match TRBD2. Germline trimming cut 9 bases from V and 2 bases from J; bases unmatched to any gene: 10. Germline V gives CDR1 LNHDA, CDR2 SQIVND (reference sequence). The CDR3 extends over 15 amino acids. The CDR3 DNA is TGTGCCAGCCGGGGACGGGGACTAGTCACAGATACGCAGTATTTT. Its protein is CASRGRGLVTDTQYF.

This clone was recorded once. V and J are TRBV27 and TRBJ2-3; possibly TRBD2 for D (5 bases). The CDR3 is 14 amino acids. V was clipped by 5 bases and J by 2 bases, with 11 bases between them. Germline values: CDR1 MNHEY, CDR2 SMNVEV (reference sequence). CDR3 loop: CASSRPGSTDTQYF. The DNA of the CDR3 is TGTGCCAGCAGTCGCCCGGGGTCCACAGATACGCAGTATTTT.

The chain is built from TRBV6-1 and TRBJ2-1; 7 nucleotides line up with TRBD2. The V and J ends lost 10 bases and 3 bases, in that order; junction bases with no gene match: 9. CDR1 is MNHNS, CDR2 SASEGT, per germline. The CDR3 extends over 14 amino acids. CDR3 bases: TGTGCCACTTGGTGGACTAGTGTCTACAATGAGCAGTTCTTC. Protein sequence: CATWWTSVYNEQFF.

The chain uses TRBV30 and TRBJ1-5; D remains unclear. Germline CDR1 is GTSNPN and CDR2 is SVGIG (reference sequence). Trimming took off 0 bases at V and 4 bases at J, with 7 bases between the two ends. The CDR3 loop spans 13 amino acids. CDR3 region: CAWSVGGNQPQHF. CDR3 sequence (DNA): TGTGCCTGGAGTGTAGGCGGTAATCAGCCCCAGCATTTT.

J is TRBJ2-7 and V is TRBV5-6; possibly TRBD1 for D (6 bases). This CDR3 comprises 14 residues. Deletions cut 5 bases from V and 4 bases from J, with 16 bases between. The germline gives CDR1 SGHDT, CDR2 YYEEEE. The CDR3 protein is CASRRNRVGYEQYF. The CDR3 DNA sequence: TGTGCCAGCAGGCGAAACAGGGTAGGGTACGAGCAGTACTTC.

The chain has TRBV4-1 and TRBJ2-2; 14 bases agree with TRBD2. Germline V gives CDR1 MGHRA, CDR2 YSYEKL. With 0 bases clipped from V and 5 bases from J, the junction kept 5 bases outside the gene matches. The CDR3 is made up of 18 amino acids. Here the CDR3 DNA reads TGCGCCAGCAGCCAAGATTGGGGACTAGCGGGAGTTACCGGGGAGCTGTTTTTT. Protein product: CASSQDWGLAGVTGELFF.

The CDR3 nucleotides are TGCGCCAGCAGCCAAGACGCAGACCACAGGGCTTTGGGGAACACCATATATTTT. Protein: CASSQDADHRALGNTIYF. The rearrangement uses TRBV4-3 and TRBJ1-3, with D perhaps matching TRBD1 (6 bases). The CDR3 loop spans 18 amino acids. Per the germline V gene, CDR1 is LGHNA and CDR2 is YSLEER. Trimming removed 0 bases at V and 7 bases at J, with 22 bases between.

The J gene is TRBJ1-3, the V gene TRBV5-1; D remains ambiguous. The CDR3 totals 16 residues. The V gene lost 0 bases and the J gene lost 4 bases, with 14 bases spanning the gap. Germline CDR1 reads SGHRS; CDR2 reads YFSETQ. The CDR3 DNA reads TGCGCCAGCAGCTTGGAGGCAGCAATGGGCGGAAACACCATATATTTT. Translation gives CASSLEAAMGGNTIYF.

V gene TRBV19 combines with J gene TRBJ2-7, with 7 nucleotides matching TRBD2. The CDR3 has 14 amino acids. Germline V CDR1 and CDR2: LNHDA, SQIVND (reference sequence). The J segment lost 7 bases and the V segment lost 3 bases, leaving 9 bases of the junction unmatched. The CDR3 DNA reads as TGTGCCAGTAGTATTTGGTCGGGAGCGGGGGAGCAGTACTTC. It yields the protein CASSIWSGAGEQYF.

The chain joins TRBV30 to TRBJ1-1, with D perhaps TRBD1 (5 bases). Germline CDR1 GTSNPN, CDR2 SVGIG (reference sequence). CDR3 length: 12 residues. CDR3 region: CGLEGEGIGAFF. In DNA, the CDR3 is TGTGGTTTGGAAGGGGAGGGAATCGGAGCTTTCTTT.

This chain joins TRBV30 and TRBJ2-3, with 7 bases matching TRBD2. CDR1 and CDR2 (germline): GTSNPN, SVGIG (reference sequence). This CDR3 region has 15 residues. Trimming removed 0 bases from V and 4 bases from J; junction bases left unmatched: 7. CDR3 coding DNA: TGTGCCTGGAGTGTAGGCGGGAGAAGTCCAGATACGCAGTATTTT. Translated: CAWSVGGRSPDTQYF.

In DNA, the CDR3 is TGTGCCAGCAGCTCGGCCCAGGGGAACACTGAAGCTTTCTTT. Its protein product is CASSSAQGNTEAFF. This sequence joins TRBV13 and TRBJ1-1, with D tentatively TRBD1 (5 bases). CDR1 is PRHDT, CDR2 FYEKMQ, per germline (reference sequence). The CDR3 covers 14 residues. Trimming took off 4 bases at V and 1 base at J, with 10 bases between the two ends.

The genes are TRBV18 and TRBJ2-3, with a tentative D call TRBD2 (6 bases). Germline V CDR1 and CDR2: KGHSH, LQKENI. This CDR3 is built from 17 residues. Trimming pared 3 bases from V and 5 bases from J, leaving 21 bases between. The CDR3: CASSPFEIRDSLDTQYF. The CDR3 coding sequence is TGTGCCAGCTCACCTTTCGAGATCCGGGACTCCTTAGATACGCAGTATTTT. The full variable domain, in which reference TRBV18 and TRBJ2-3 provide the parts outside the CDR3, is NAGVMQNPRHLVRRRGQEARLRCSPMKGHSHVYWYRQLPEEGLKFMVYLQKENIIDESGMPKERFSAEFPKEGPSILRIQQVVRGDSAAYFCASSPFEIRDSLDTQYFGPGTRLTVL.

The J gene is TRBJ2-5, the V gene TRBV7-9; the D gene is possibly TRBD1 (5 bases). CDR1 and CDR2 from the germline V gene are SEHNR and FQNEAQ (reference sequence). The germline V and J ends were trimmed by 6 bases and 2 bases, with 10 bases remaining between them. The CDR3 extends over 13 amino acids. The DNA for the CDR3 is TGTGCCAGCAGTCCGACAGCTCAAGAGACCCAGTACTTC. It encodes CASSPTAQETQYF.